These T cell receptor beta chains were read from a single sample in a study of shared clonotypes between healthy human individuals. Measured with immunoSEQ multiplex PCR; TCRdb has only the in-frame clones, and not every one. The data contain about 1,900,000 clones, about 95% of them singletons. Sequenced input: naive CD8+ T cells sorted from blood. These receptors came from a man younger than 35 in good health. Both conserved end residues are part of each CDR3. Fields, in order: V gene, D gene, J gene, clone size, CDR3 protein, CDR3 DNA. The D gene is left open where the match is weak. Only some rows state a clone size, as once, few, many or a class for expanded clones.

v_call: TRBV4-1
d_call: TRBD2
j_call: TRBJ2-4
clone_size: NA
cdr3_aa: CASSQEGLAQNIQYF
cdr3_nt: TGCGCCAGCAGCCAAGAAGGACTAGCGCAAAACATTCAGTACTTC

v_call: TRBV19
d_call: NA
j_call: TRBJ2-3
clone_size: NA
cdr3_aa: CASTGTAGVADTQYF
cdr3_nt: TGTGCCAGTACGGGGACGGCAGGGGTCGCAGATACGCAGTATTTT

v_call: TRBV2
d_call: NA
j_call: TRBJ2-7
clone_size: NA
cdr3_aa: CASGGPGNFALYEQYF
cdr3_nt: TGTGCCAGCGGGGGTCCAGGGAACTTCGCCCTCTACGAGCAGTACTTC

v_call: TRBV7-9
d_call: NA
j_call: TRBJ1-1
clone_size: NA
cdr3_aa: CASSYPPNTEAFF
cdr3_nt: TGTGCCAGCAGCTACCCACCGAACACTGAAGCTTTCTTT

v_call: TRBV4-3
d_call: NA
j_call: TRBJ2-7
clone_size: NA
cdr3_aa: CASSLLAQGWSEQYF
cdr3_nt: TGCGCCAGCAGCCTCCTAGCACAGGGTTGGTCGGAGCAGTACTTC

v_call: TRBV21-1
d_call: NA
j_call: TRBJ2-7
clone_size: NA
cdr3_aa: CASSKVDPTENEQYF
cdr3_nt: TGTGCCAGCAGCAAAGTTGACCCGACCGAGAACGAGCAGTACTTC

v_call: TRBV5-5
d_call: NA
j_call: TRBJ2-7
clone_size: few
cdr3_aa: CASSLVEPLSYEQYF
cdr3_nt: TGTGCCAGCAGCTTGGTTGAACCTCTCTCCTACGAGCAGTACTTC

v_call: TRBV27
d_call: TRBD1
j_call: TRBJ2-7
clone_size: NA
cdr3_aa: CASRQGQGYEQYF
cdr3_nt: TGTGCCAGCAGGCAGGGACAGGGCTACGAGCAGTACTTC

v_call: TRBV29-1
d_call: NA
j_call: TRBJ2-7
clone_size: NA
cdr3_aa: CSVEGGRWGYEQYF
cdr3_nt: TGCAGCGTTGAAGGCGGCAGGTGGGGCTACGAGCAGTACTTC

v_call: TRBV19
d_call: NA
j_call: TRBJ1-6
clone_size: NA
cdr3_aa: CASSIIGNSPLHF
cdr3_nt: TGTGCCAGTAGTATAATCGGGAACTCACCCCTCCACTTT

v_call: TRBV27
d_call: TRBD2
j_call: TRBJ2-2
clone_size: NA
cdr3_aa: CASSLYPSGANTGELFF
cdr3_nt: TGTGCCAGCAGTTTATATCCTAGCGGCGCGAACACCGGGGAGCTGTTTTTT

v_call: TRBV7-9
d_call: TRBD1
j_call: TRBJ2-5
clone_size: NA
cdr3_aa: CASSLTRDRAFQETQYF
cdr3_nt: TGTGCCAGCAGCTTAACGAGGGACAGGGCCTTCCAAGAGACCCAGTACTTC

v_call: TRBV9
d_call: NA
j_call: TRBJ2-7
clone_size: NA
cdr3_aa: CASSVGQGRYEQYF
cdr3_nt: TGTGCCAGCAGCGTAGGGCAGGGGCGCTACGAGCAGTACTTC

v_call: TRBV25-1
d_call: NA
j_call: TRBJ1-2
clone_size: few
cdr3_aa: CASSVVGGYGYTF
cdr3_nt: TGTGCCAGCAGTGTCGTAGGAGGCTATGGCTACACCTTC

v_call: TRBV9
d_call: TRBD1
j_call: TRBJ1-3
clone_size: NA
cdr3_aa: CASSVEQGVGGNTIYF
cdr3_nt: TGTGCCAGCAGCGTAGAACAGGGGGTGGGTGGAAACACCATATATTTT

v_call: TRBV5-1
d_call: NA
j_call: TRBJ1-1
clone_size: NA
cdr3_aa: CASSSPWARTEAFF
cdr3_nt: TGCGCCAGCAGCTCCCCGTGGGCTCGGACTGAAGCTTTCTTT

v_call: TRBV4-1
d_call: NA
j_call: TRBJ1-2
clone_size: NA
cdr3_aa: CASSQDRGGYYGYTF
cdr3_nt: TGCGCCAGCAGCCAAGATCGGGGGGGATACTATGGCTACACCTTC

v_call: TRBV6-1
d_call: NA
j_call: TRBJ1-2
clone_size: NA
cdr3_aa: CASSEQGTPYTF
cdr3_nt: TGTGCCAGCAGTGAACAGGGGACCCCCTACACCTTC

v_call: TRBV6-1
d_call: NA
j_call: TRBJ1-3
clone_size: NA
cdr3_aa: CASSTGTFSGNTIYF
cdr3_nt: TGTGCCAGCAGCACAGGGACATTCTCTGGAAACACCATATATTTT

v_call: TRBV5-6
d_call: NA
j_call: TRBJ1-2
clone_size: NA
cdr3_aa: CASSLAGDTLAGGTF
cdr3_nt: TGTGCCAGCAGCTTAGCCGGAGACACCCTAGCGGGAGGCACCTTC

v_call: TRBV11-2
d_call: TRBD1
j_call: TRBJ2-2
clone_size: NA
cdr3_aa: CASSLGTENTGELFF
cdr3_nt: TGTGCCAGCAGCCTTGGGACAGAGAACACCGGGGAGCTGTTTTTT

v_call: TRBV6-1
d_call: TRBD1
j_call: TRBJ2-2
clone_size: NA
cdr3_aa: CASSELGQGNTGELFF
cdr3_nt: TGTGCCAGCAGTGAACTGGGACAGGGGAACACCGGGGAGCTGTTTTTT

v_call: TRBV6-1
d_call: NA
j_call: TRBJ1-1
clone_size: NA
cdr3_aa: CASTEGAEMNTEAFF
cdr3_nt: TGTGCCAGCACCGAAGGGGCGGAGATGAACACTGAAGCTTTCTTT

v_call: TRBV6-5
d_call: NA
j_call: TRBJ2-7
clone_size: NA
cdr3_aa: CASRERDHLLFEQYF
cdr3_nt: TGTGCCAGCAGAGAACGGGACCACCTCTTATTCGAGCAGTACTTC

v_call: TRBV2
d_call: NA
j_call: TRBJ1-2
clone_size: NA
cdr3_aa: CASRPRDTKRDGYTF
cdr3_nt: TGTGCCAGCAGACCTCGGGACACAAAGAGGGATGGCTACACCTTC

v_call: TRBV19
d_call: TRBD1
j_call: TRBJ2-5
clone_size: NA
cdr3_aa: CASSNRGYLETQYF
cdr3_nt: TGTGCCAGTAGTAACAGGGGGTATCTAGAGACCCAGTACTTC

v_call: TRBV6-5
d_call: TRBD1
j_call: TRBJ1-4
clone_size: NA
cdr3_aa: CASSYSGQANEKLFF
cdr3_nt: TGTGCCAGCAGTTACTCGGGACAGGCTAATGAAAAACTGTTTTTT

v_call: TRBV7-9
d_call: NA
j_call: TRBJ1-1
clone_size: NA
cdr3_aa: CASSSWVDNTEAFF
cdr3_nt: TGTGCCAGCAGCTCTTGGGTCGATAACACTGAAGCTTTCTTT

v_call: TRBV5-1
d_call: TRBD2
j_call: TRBJ2-1
clone_size: NA
cdr3_aa: CASSPEAGVGNEQFF
cdr3_nt: TGCGCCAGCAGCCCGGAAGCGGGAGTAGGCAATGAGCAGTTCTTC

v_call: TRBV6-6
d_call: NA
j_call: TRBJ2-7
clone_size: NA
cdr3_aa: CASSLAPTSRGEQYF
cdr3_nt: TGTGCCAGCAGTCTAGCCCCGACAAGTCGGGGGGAGCAGTACTTC

v_call: TRBV6-5
d_call: TRBD1
j_call: TRBJ1-4
clone_size: NA
cdr3_aa: CASRKTGFWDEKLFF
cdr3_nt: TGTGCCAGCAGGAAGACAGGGTTTTGGGATGAAAAACTGTTTTTT

v_call: TRBV9
d_call: TRBD1
j_call: TRBJ2-1
clone_size: NA
cdr3_aa: CASSVDRDSYNEQFF
cdr3_nt: TGTGCCAGCAGCGTCGACAGGGACTCCTACAATGAGCAGTTCTTC

v_call: TRBV7-2
d_call: TRBD2
j_call: TRBJ2-5
clone_size: NA
cdr3_aa: CASSHRRVLAETQETQYF
cdr3_nt: TGTGCCAGCAGCCATCGCAGGGTACTAGCGGAGACCCAAGAGACCCAGTACTTC

v_call: TRBV6-5
d_call: NA
j_call: TRBJ2-1
clone_size: once
cdr3_aa: CASSYLPVVEQFF
cdr3_nt: TGTGCCAGCAGTTACCTTCCCGTAGTAGAGCAGTTCTTC

v_call: TRBV27
d_call: NA
j_call: TRBJ1-4
clone_size: NA
cdr3_aa: CASSSSAGTSYEKLFF
cdr3_nt: TGTGCCAGCAGTTCCTCCGCCGGGACTAGCTATGAAAAACTGTTTTTT

v_call: TRBV7-9
d_call: TRBD1
j_call: TRBJ2-7
clone_size: NA
cdr3_aa: CASSLGGLDRSYEQYF
cdr3_nt: TGTGCCAGCAGCTTAGGGGGTCTGGACAGGTCCTACGAGCAGTACTTC

v_call: TRBV6-5
d_call: NA
j_call: TRBJ1-3
clone_size: NA
cdr3_aa: CASSYDSSSGNTIYF
cdr3_nt: TGTGCCAGCAGTTACGACAGCTCCTCTGGAAACACCATATATTTT

v_call: TRBV7-9
d_call: NA
j_call: TRBJ2-5
clone_size: NA
cdr3_aa: CASSLNMQETQYF
cdr3_nt: TGTGCCAGCAGCTTAAACATGCAGGAGACCCAGTACTTC

v_call: TRBV4-3
d_call: TRBD1
j_call: TRBJ2-5
clone_size: NA
cdr3_aa: CASSQLTGSPQETQYF
cdr3_nt: TGCGCCAGCAGCCAACTGACAGGGTCTCCCCAAGAGACCCAGTACTTC

v_call: TRBV4-3
d_call: NA
j_call: TRBJ2-2
clone_size: NA
cdr3_aa: CASSQAFQGADSEAGELFF
cdr3_nt: TGCGCCAGCAGCCAAGCCTTCCAGGGAGCGGATAGCGAGGCCGGGGAGCTGTTTTTT

v_call: TRBV7-2
d_call: TRBD1
j_call: TRBJ1-3
clone_size: NA
cdr3_aa: CASSFPGTDSGNTIYF
cdr3_nt: TGTGCCAGCAGCTTCCCCGGGACAGATAGTGGAAACACCATATATTTT

v_call: TRBV30
d_call: NA
j_call: TRBJ2-2
clone_size: NA
cdr3_aa: CAWSVGQGGLVGELFF
cdr3_nt: TGTGCCTGGAGTGTAGGGCAGGGTGGGTTGGTCGGGGAGCTGTTTTTT

v_call: TRBV11-2
d_call: NA
j_call: TRBJ2-7
clone_size: once
cdr3_aa: CASSKSGLGYEQYF
cdr3_nt: TGTGCCAGCAGCAAATCAGGCCTGGGCTACGAGCAGTACTTC

v_call: TRBV7-9
d_call: TRBD2
j_call: TRBJ2-2
clone_size: NA
cdr3_aa: CASSPKLAGGNTGELFF
cdr3_nt: TGTGCCAGCAGCCCGAAGTTAGCGGGAGGGAACACCGGGGAGCTGTTTTTT

v_call: TRBV7-9
d_call: TRBD1
j_call: TRBJ2-5
clone_size: NA
cdr3_aa: CASSLARDRVRETQYF
cdr3_nt: TGTGCCAGCAGCTTAGCGAGGGACAGGGTTCGGGAGACCCAGTACTTC

v_call: TRBV28
d_call: TRBD1
j_call: TRBJ1-3
clone_size: NA
cdr3_aa: CASSVDREGNTIYF
cdr3_nt: TGTGCCAGCAGTGTAGACAGGGAAGGAAACACCATATATTTT

v_call: TRBV7-9
d_call: TRBD1
j_call: TRBJ2-5
clone_size: once
cdr3_aa: CASTGQGGETQYF
cdr3_nt: TGTGCCAGCACTGGACAGGGAGGAGAGACCCAGTACTTC

v_call: TRBV27
d_call: NA
j_call: TRBJ1-5
clone_size: NA
cdr3_aa: CASSPTRVQGDNQPQHF
cdr3_nt: TGTGCCAGCAGTCCCACCCGGGTGCAGGGCGACAATCAGCCCCAGCATTTT

v_call: TRBV2
d_call: TRBD2
j_call: TRBJ2-7
clone_size: NA
cdr3_aa: CASSESVASGDYEQYF
cdr3_nt: TGTGCCAGCAGTGAGTCGGTCGCTAGCGGGGACTACGAGCAGTACTTC

v_call: TRBV7-8
d_call: NA
j_call: TRBJ2-7
clone_size: NA
cdr3_aa: CASSRRTAYEQYF
cdr3_nt: TGTGCCAGCAGCCGCCGGACAGCCTACGAGCAGTACTTC

v_call: TRBV12-5
d_call: NA
j_call: TRBJ2-7
clone_size: NA
cdr3_aa: CASGFPGGNSYEQYF
cdr3_nt: TGTGCTAGTGGTTTCCCCGGGGGCAACTCCTACGAGCAGTACTTC

v_call: TRBV6-5
d_call: NA
j_call: TRBJ2-5
clone_size: NA
cdr3_aa: CASTNGGEGETQYF
cdr3_nt: TGTGCCAGCACCAACGGAGGGGAAGGGGAGACCCAGTACTTC

v_call: TRBV27
d_call: TRBD2
j_call: TRBJ2-1
clone_size: NA
cdr3_aa: CASGLSGGAGEQFF
cdr3_nt: TGTGCCAGCGGCCTTAGCGGGGGGGCGGGTGAGCAGTTCTTC

v_call: TRBV4-1
d_call: NA
j_call: TRBJ1-1
clone_size: NA
cdr3_aa: CASSPVTLLNTEAFF
cdr3_nt: TGCGCCAGCAGCCCCGTGACTCTTCTGAACACTGAAGCTTTCTTT

v_call: TRBV4-1
d_call: NA
j_call: TRBJ2-7
clone_size: NA
cdr3_aa: CASSQETSYEQYF
cdr3_nt: TGCGCCAGCAGCCAAGAAACGTCCTACGAGCAGTACTTC